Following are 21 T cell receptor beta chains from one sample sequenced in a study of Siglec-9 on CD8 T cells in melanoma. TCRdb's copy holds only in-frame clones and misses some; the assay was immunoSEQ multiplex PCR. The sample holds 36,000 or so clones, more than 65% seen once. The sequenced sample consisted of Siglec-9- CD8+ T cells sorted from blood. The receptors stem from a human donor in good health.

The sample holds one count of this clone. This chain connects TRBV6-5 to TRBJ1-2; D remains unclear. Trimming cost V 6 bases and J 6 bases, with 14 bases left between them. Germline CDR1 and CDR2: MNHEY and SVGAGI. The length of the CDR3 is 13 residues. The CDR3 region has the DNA TGTGCCAGCAGAGATAGACTGTGGGATGGCTACACCTTC. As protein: CASRDRLWDGYTF.

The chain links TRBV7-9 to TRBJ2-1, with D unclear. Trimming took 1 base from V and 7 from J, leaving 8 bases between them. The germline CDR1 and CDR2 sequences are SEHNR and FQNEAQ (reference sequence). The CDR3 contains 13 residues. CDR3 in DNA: TGTGCCAGCAGCTTAGAGGGTCGGAATGAGCAGTTCTTC. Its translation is CASSLEGRNEQFF.

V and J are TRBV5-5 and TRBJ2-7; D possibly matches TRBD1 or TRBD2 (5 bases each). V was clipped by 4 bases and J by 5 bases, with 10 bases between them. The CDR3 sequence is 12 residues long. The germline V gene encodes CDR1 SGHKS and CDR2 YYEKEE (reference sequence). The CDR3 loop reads CASSPVGHEQYF. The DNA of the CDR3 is TGTGCCAGCAGCCCGGTGGGACACGAGCAGTACTTC.

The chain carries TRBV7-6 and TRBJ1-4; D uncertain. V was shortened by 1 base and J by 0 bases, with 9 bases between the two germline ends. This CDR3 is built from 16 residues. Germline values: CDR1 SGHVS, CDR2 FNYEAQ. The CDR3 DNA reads TGTGCCAGCAGCTTAGAGGCGGAGGCAACTAATGAAAAACTGTTTTTT. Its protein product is CASSLEAEATNEKLFF. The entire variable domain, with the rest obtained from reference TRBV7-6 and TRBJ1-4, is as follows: GAGVSQSPRYKVTKRGQDVALRCDPISGHVSLYWYRQALGQGPEFLTYFNYEAQQDKSGLPNDRFSAERPEGSISTLTIQRTEQRDSAMYRCASSLEAEATNEKLFFGSGTQLSVL.

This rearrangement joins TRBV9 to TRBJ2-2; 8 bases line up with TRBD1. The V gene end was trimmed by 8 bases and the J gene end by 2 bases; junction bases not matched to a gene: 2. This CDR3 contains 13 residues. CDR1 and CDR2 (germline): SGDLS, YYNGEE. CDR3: CASGQGNTGELFF. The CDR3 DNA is TGTGCCAGTGGACAGGGAAACACCGGGGAGCTGTTTTTT. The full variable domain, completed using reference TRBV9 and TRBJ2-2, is DSGVTQTPKHLITATGQRVTLRCSPRSGDLSVYWYQQSLDQGLQFLIQYYNGEERAKGNILERFSAQQFPDLHSELNLSSLELGDSALYFCASGQGNTGELFFGEGSRLTVL.

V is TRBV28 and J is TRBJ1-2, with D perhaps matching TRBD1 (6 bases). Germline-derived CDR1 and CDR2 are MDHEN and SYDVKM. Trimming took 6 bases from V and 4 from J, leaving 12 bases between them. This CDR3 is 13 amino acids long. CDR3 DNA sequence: TGTGCCAGCAGGCCGAGGGGGGGCTATGGCTACACCTTC. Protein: CASRPRGGYGYTF.

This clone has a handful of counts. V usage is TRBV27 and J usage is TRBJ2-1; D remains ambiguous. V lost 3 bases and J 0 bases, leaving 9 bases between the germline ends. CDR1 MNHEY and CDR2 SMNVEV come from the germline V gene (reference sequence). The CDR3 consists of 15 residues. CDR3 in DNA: TGTGCCAGCAGTTTGGGTAGCATCTCCTACAATGAGCAGTTCTTC. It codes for CASSLGSISYNEQFF.

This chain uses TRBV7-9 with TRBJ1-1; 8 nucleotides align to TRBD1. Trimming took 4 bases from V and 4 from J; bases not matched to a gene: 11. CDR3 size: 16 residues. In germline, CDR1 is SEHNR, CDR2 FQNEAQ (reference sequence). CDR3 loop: CASSSQTITGGTEAFF. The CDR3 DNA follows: TGTGCCAGCAGCTCACAAACGATTACAGGGGGCACTGAAGCTTTCTTT. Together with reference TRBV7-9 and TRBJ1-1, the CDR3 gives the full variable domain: DTGVSQNPRHKITKRGQNVTFRCDPISEHNRLYWYRQTLGQGPEFLTYFQNEAQLEKSRLLSDRFSAERPKGSFSTLEIQRTEQGDSAMYLCASSSQTITGGTEAFFGQGTRLTVV.

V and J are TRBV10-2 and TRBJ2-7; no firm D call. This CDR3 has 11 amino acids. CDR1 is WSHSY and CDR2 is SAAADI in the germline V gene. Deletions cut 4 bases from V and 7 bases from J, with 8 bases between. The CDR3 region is CASSVSEEQYF. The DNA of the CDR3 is TGCGCCAGCAGTGTAAGTGAGGAGCAGTACTTC.

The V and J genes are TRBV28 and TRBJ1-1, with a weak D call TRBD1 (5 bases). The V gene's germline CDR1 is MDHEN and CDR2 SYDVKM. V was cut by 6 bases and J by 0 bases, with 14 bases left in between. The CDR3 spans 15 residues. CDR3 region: CASSETDLMNTEAFF. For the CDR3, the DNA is TGTGCCAGCAGCGAGACAGATCTTATGAACACTGAAGCTTTCTTT.

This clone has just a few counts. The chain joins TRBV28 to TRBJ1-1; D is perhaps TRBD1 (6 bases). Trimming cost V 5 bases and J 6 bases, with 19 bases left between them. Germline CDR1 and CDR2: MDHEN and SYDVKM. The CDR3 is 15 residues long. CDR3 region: CASSPPMTGTAEAFF. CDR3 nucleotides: TGTGCCAGCAGTCCGCCAATGACAGGTACGGCTGAAGCTTTCTTT.

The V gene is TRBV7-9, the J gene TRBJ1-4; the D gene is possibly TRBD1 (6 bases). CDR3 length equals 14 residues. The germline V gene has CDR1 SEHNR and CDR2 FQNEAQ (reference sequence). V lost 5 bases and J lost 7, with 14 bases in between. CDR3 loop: CASSPRGGIEKLFF. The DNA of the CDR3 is TGTGCCAGCAGCCCGAGGGGGGGAATTGAAAAACTGTTTTTT. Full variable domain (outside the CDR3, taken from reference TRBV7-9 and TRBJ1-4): DTGVSQNPRHKITKRGQNVTFRCDPISEHNRLYWYRQTLGQGPEFLTYFQNEAQLEKSRLLSDRFSAERPKGSFSTLEIQRTEQGDSAMYLCASSPRGGIEKLFFGSGTQLSVL.

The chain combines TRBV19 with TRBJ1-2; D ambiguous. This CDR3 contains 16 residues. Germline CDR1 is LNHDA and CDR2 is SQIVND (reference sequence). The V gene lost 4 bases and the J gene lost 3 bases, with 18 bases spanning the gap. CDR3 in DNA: TGTGCCAGTAGTACCCGGACCGATCCCCCCTACTATGGCTACACCTTC. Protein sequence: CASSTRTDPPYYGYTF.

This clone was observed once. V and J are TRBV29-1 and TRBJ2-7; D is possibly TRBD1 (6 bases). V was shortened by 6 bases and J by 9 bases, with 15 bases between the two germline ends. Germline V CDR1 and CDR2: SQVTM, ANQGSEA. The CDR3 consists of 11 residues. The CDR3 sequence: CSVSDRLGQYF. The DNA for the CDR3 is TGCAGCGTCAGCGACAGGCTAGGGCAGTACTTC.

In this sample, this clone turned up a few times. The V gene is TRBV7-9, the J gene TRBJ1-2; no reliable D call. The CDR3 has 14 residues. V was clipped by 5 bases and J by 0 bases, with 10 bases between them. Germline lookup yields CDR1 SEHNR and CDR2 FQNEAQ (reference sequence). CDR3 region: CASSTTAANYGYTF. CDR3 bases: TGTGCCAGCAGCACGACGGCTGCTAACTATGGCTACACCTTC.

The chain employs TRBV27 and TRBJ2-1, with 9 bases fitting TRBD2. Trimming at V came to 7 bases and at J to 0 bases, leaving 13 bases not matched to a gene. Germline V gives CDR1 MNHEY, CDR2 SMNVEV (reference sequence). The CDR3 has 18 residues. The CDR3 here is CASTFGTGAGGSYNEQFF. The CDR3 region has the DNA TGTGCCAGCACATTCGGTACGGGAGCGGGAGGCTCCTACAATGAGCAGTTCTTC.

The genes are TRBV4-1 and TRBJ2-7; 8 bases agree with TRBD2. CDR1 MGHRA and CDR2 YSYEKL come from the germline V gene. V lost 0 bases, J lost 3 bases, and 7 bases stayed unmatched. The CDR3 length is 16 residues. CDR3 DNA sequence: TGCGCCAGCAGCCAAGAAGGAGAAGCGGGAGTCTACGAGCAGTACTTC. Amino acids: CASSQEGEAGVYEQYF.

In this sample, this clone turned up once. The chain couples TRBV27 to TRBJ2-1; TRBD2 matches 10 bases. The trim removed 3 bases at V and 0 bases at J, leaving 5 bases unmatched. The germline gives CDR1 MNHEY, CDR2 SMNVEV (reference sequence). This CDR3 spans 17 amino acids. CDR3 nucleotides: TGTGCCAGCAGTTTTGCTCTAGCGGGAGTCTCCTACAATGAGCAGTTCTTC. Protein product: CASSFALAGVSYNEQFF.

CDR3 sequence reads: CASSDMGQGTGYGYTF. The CDR3 nucleotides are TGCGCCAGCAGTGATATGGGACAGGGAACGGGCTATGGCTACACCTTC. The chain combines TRBV10-2 with TRBJ1-2, with TRBD1 matching 9 bases. The CDR3 contains 16 residues. V lost 3 bases, J lost 4 bases, and 9 bases stayed unmatched. Germline V lookup: CDR1 WSHSY, CDR2 SAAADI.

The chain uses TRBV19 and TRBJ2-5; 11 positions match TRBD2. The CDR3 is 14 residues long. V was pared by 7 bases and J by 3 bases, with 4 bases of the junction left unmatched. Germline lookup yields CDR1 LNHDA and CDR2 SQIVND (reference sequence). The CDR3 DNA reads TGTGCCAGTACCCCGGGACTAGCGGAAGAGACCCAGTACTTC. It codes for CASTPGLAEETQYF.

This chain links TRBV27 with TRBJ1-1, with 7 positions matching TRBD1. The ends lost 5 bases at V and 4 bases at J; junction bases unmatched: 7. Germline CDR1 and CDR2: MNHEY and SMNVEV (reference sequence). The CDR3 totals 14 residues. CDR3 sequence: CASSLQGTGTEAFF. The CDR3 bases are TGTGCCAGCAGTCTACAGGGGACCGGCACTGAAGCTTTCTTT.